These T cell receptor beta chains were read from a single sample in a study of cytomegalovirus exposure and HLA in healthy donors. The assay was immunoSEQ multiplex PCR, and TCRdb's table has in-frame clones only and misses some. The sample has around 120,000 clones, over 65% seen once; the top ten hold about 2.5%. Specimen: PBMCs. The source is a woman between 40 and 55 years old in good health and CMV-seropositive. CDR3s include the opening cysteine and the closing phenylalanine or tryptophan. D genes are given only for firm matches. The size field is filled for only some rows; it gives once, few, many or a size class.

TRBJ2-3 | NA | TRBD2 | TRBV4-1 | CASSQGPRGLAVRDTQYF | TGCGCCAGCAGCCAAGGCCCTCGGGGTCTAGCGGTGAGGGATACGCAGTATTTT
TRBJ2-2 | NA | TRBD2 | TRBV9 | CASSVVAGGPSGELFF | TGTGCCAGCAGCGTAGTAGCGGGAGGTCCCTCCGGGGAGCTGTTTTTT
TRBJ2-1 | NA | TRBD2 | TRBV4-3 | CASSQEEREREQFF | TGCGCCAGCAGCCAAGAAGAGCGGGAGCGTGAGCAGTTCTTC
TRBJ1-1 | once | TRBD1 | TRBV7-9 | CASAQAGTGDTEAFF | TGTGCCAGCGCCCAAGCCGGGACAGGGGACACTGAAGCTTTCTTT
TRBJ1-1 | few | NA | TRBV5-8 | CASTPRVNTEAFF | TGTGCCAGCACCCCTCGGGTGAACACTGAAGCTTTCTTT
TRBJ2-7 | NA | NA | TRBV5-1 | CASSFSNGASYEQYF | TGCGCCAGCAGCTTTTCAAATGGGGCCTCCTACGAGCAGTACTTC
TRBJ1-1 | NA | TRBD1 | TRBV10-3 | CAIGQGLDTEAFF | TGTGCCATCGGACAGGGTTTGGACACTGAAGCTTTCTTT
TRBJ2-1 | NA | TRBD2 | TRBV14 | CASSQVKSAGANEQFF | TGTGCCAGCAGCCAAGTTAAGTCAGCGGGGGCCAATGAGCAGTTCTTC
TRBJ2-3 | NA | TRBD2 | TRBV5-1 | CASSFQAGDLDTQYF | TGCGCCAGCAGCTTTCAAGCGGGAGATTTAGATACGCAGTATTTT
TRBJ1-1 | few | NA | TRBV5-1 | CASSVTRKNTEAFF | TGCGCCAGCAGCGTGACAAGAAAGAACACTGAAGCTTTCTTT
TRBJ1-5 | NA | NA | TRBV6-5 | CASGGGPGANQPQHF | TGTGCCAGCGGGGGGGGGCCGGGCGCCAATCAGCCCCAGCATTTT
TRBJ1-2 | once | NA | TRBV12-2 | CASRLEQGANYGYTF | TGTGCAAGTCGCTTAGAACAGGGGGCTAACTATGGCTACACCTTC
TRBJ2-1 | NA | TRBD2 | TRBV13 | CASLRGAGANEQFF | TGTGCCAGCCTCAGAGGGGCGGGAGCCAATGAGCAGTTCTTC
TRBJ2-1 | few | NA | TRBV5-1 | CASSSPSLEQFF | TGCGCCAGCAGCTCCCCGAGTCTTGAGCAGTTCTTC
TRBJ1-6 | NA | TRBD1 | TRBV11-2 | CASSSAGTGGSPLHF | TGTGCCAGCAGCTCCGCCGGGACAGGGGGGTCACCCCTCCACTTT
TRBJ1-1 | NA | TRBD1 | TRBV5-6 | CASRATFRTGGATEAFF | TGTGCCAGCAGGGCGACTTTTCGGACAGGGGGTGCGACTGAAGCTTTCTTT
TRBJ2-3 | once | TRBD2 | TRBV15 | CATGPGLAGISSTDTQYF | TGTGCCACCGGACCTGGACTAGCGGGTATCTCTAGCACAGATACGCAGTATTTT
TRBJ1-6 | NA | NA | TRBV10-3 | CAISRTEYNSPLHF | TGTGCCATCAGCCGGACTGAATATAATTCACCCCTCCACTTT
TRBJ1-5 | NA | NA | TRBV30 | CAWSVDLNQPQHF | TGTGCCTGGAGTGTAGACTTGAACCAGCCCCAGCATTTT
TRBJ2-5 | NA | TRBD1 | TRBV5-1 | CASSRDRGETQYF | TGCGCCAGCAGCCGGGACAGGGGAGAGACCCAGTACTTC
TRBJ2-7 | NA | TRBD1 | TRBV10-3 | CAISDPGQGAYEQYF | TGTGCCATCAGTGATCCGGGACAGGGCGCCTACGAGCAGTACTTC
TRBJ2-1 | NA | NA | TRBV7-2 | CASSLDLRSAGNEQFF | TGTGCCAGCAGCTTAGATCTGAGATCAGCAGGGAATGAGCAGTTCTTC
TRBJ2-7 | few | NA | TRBV15 | CATSRDHQVGRQYF | TGTGCCACCAGCAGAGATCATCAGGTCGGGAGGCAGTACTTC
TRBJ2-1 | NA | TRBD2 | TRBV7-9 | CASSTRLAGGGNEQFF | TGTGCCAGCAGTACCCGACTAGCGGGAGGGGGGAATGAGCAGTTCTTC
TRBJ2-1 | NA | TRBD2 | TRBV19 | CASSRLAGGYNEQFF | TGTGCCAGTAGTCGACTAGCGGGGGGGTACAATGAGCAGTTCTTC
TRBJ1-4 | once | TRBD1 | TRBV19 | CASRTGGGEKLFF | TGTGCCAGTAGGACAGGGGGCGGAGAAAAACTGTTTTTT
TRBJ1-1 | NA | NA | TRBV2 | CASSVLGGSAEAFF | TGTGCCAGCAGTGTATTGGGGGGTTCAGCTGAAGCTTTCTTT
TRBJ2-3 | NA | TRBD2 | TRBV7-9 | CASSLTSASTDTQYF | TGTGCCAGCAGCTTAACTAGCGCATCCACAGATACGCAGTATTTT
TRBJ2-5 | NA | NA | TRBV18 | CASSRGQQEAQYF | TGTGCCAGCTCACGTGGACAGCAAGAGGCCCAGTACTTC
TRBJ2-1 | NA | TRBD2 | TRBV30 | CAWSSGLAGVGEQFF | TGTGCCTGGAGTTCCGGATTAGCGGGAGTGGGTGAGCAGTTCTTC
TRBJ1-5 | NA | NA | TRBV19 | CASTKGRWPQHF | TGTGCCAGTACTAAAGGGAGGTGGCCCCAGCATTTT
TRBJ2-2 | NA | NA | TRBV4-3 | CASSQNPLGAGGELFF | TGCGCCAGCAGCCAAAATCCATTGGGAGCGGGTGGGGAGCTGTTTTTT
TRBJ2-3 | NA | TRBD1 | TRBV15 | CATSRDPGQGPDTQYF | TGTGCCACCAGCAGAGACCCGGGACAGGGCCCAGATACGCAGTATTTT
TRBJ2-1 | few | NA | TRBV7-3 | CASSLNLINEQFF | TGTGCCAGCAGCTTAAACCTAATCAATGAGCAGTTCTTC
TRBJ2-2 | NA | NA | TRBV4-2 | CASSRDSVTGELFF | TGTGCCAGCAGTCGGGACTCCGTGACCGGGGAGCTGTTTTTT
TRBJ2-1 | NA | NA | TRBV7-8 | CASSLAPQINEQFF | TGTGCCAGCAGCTTAGCGCCACAGATCAATGAGCAGTTCTTC
TRBJ2-7 | NA | NA | TRBV7-5 | CARSPLAVSYEQYF | TGTGCCAGAAGCCCTTTAGCGGTCTCCTACGAGCAGTACTTC
TRBJ2-1 | NA | NA | TRBV6-6 | CASTLRGHEQFF | TGTGCCAGCACCCTAAGGGGCCATGAGCAGTTCTTC
TRBJ1-2 | NA | NA | TRBV18 | CASSPGSGRYGYTF | TGTGCCAGCTCACCAGGTTCGGGTCGATATGGCTACACCTTC
TRBJ2-7 | NA | NA | TRBV6-1 | CASSEYRVGEQYF | TGTGCCAGCAGTGAATACAGGGTGGGCGAGCAGTACTTC
TRBJ2-5 | NA | NA | TRBV29-1 | CSVMEETQYF | TGCAGCGTGATGGAGGAGACCCAGTACTTC
TRBJ2-7 | once | NA | TRBV2 | CASSDLSGPYEQYF | TGTGCCAGCAGTGACCTTAGCGGACCCTACGAGCAGTACTTC
TRBJ2-5 | NA | NA | TRBV5-8 | CASLPTGRETQYF | TGTGCCAGCTTACCAACAGGGAGAGAGACCCAGTACTTC
TRBJ2-2 | NA | TRBD1 | TRBV7-8 | CASSGRDREAGELFF | TGTGCCAGCAGCGGACGGGACAGGGAGGCCGGGGAGCTGTTTTTT
TRBJ1-3 | NA | NA | TRBV2 | CASKASRENTIYF | TGTGCCAGCAAGGCCAGCAGGGAAAACACCATATATTTT
TRBJ1-2 | NA | NA | TRBV7-9 | CASSLVSSSYGYTF | TGTGCCAGCAGCTTAGTCTCGTCGAGCTATGGCTACACCTTC
TRBJ2-3 | few | NA | TRBV5-8 | CASSLVQDTQYF | TGTGCCAGCAGCTTGGTACAAGATACGCAGTATTTT
TRBJ2-7 | NA | NA | TRBV30 | CAWTPTVAGEQYF | TGTGCCTGGACCCCCACGGTAGCTGGCGAGCAGTACTTC
TRBJ1-3 | once | NA | TRBV30 | CAWSDNRESGNTIYF | TGTGCCTGGAGTGACAACAGGGAGAGTGGAAACACCATATATTTT
TRBJ1-2 | NA | NA | TRBV4-2 | CASSQDLRDFNYGYTF | TGTGCCAGCAGCCAAGATCTCAGGGACTTTAACTATGGCTACACCTTC
TRBJ2-7 | once | NA | TRBV5-1 | CASSLIPFGAGATYEQYF | TGCGCCAGCAGCTTGATCCCCTTCGGTGCGGGGGCGACCTACGAGCAGTACTTC
TRBJ1-2 | NA | NA | TRBV19 | CASSPGANYGYTF | TGTGCCAGTAGTCCCGGTGCTAACTATGGCTACACCTTC
TRBJ2-7 | NA | TRBD1 | TRBV29-1 | CSGGQGNHEQYF | TGCAGCGGCGGACAGGGGAACCACGAGCAGTACTTC
TRBJ1-2 | NA | NA | TRBV7-2 | CASSPTGSNYGYTF | TGTGCCAGCAGCCCGACAGGTTCTAACTATGGCTACACCTTC
TRBJ2-3 | NA | NA | TRBV7-9 | CASSLDRETSTDTQYF | TGTGCCAGCAGCTTAGATCGGGAGACAAGCACAGATACGCAGTATTTT
TRBJ1-2 | NA | TRBD1 | TRBV2 | CASSYMDRGANYGYTF | TGTGCCAGCAGCTACATGGACAGGGGAGCTAACTATGGCTACACCTTC
TRBJ1-1 | NA | TRBD1 | TRBV29-1 | CSVGSGGNTEAFF | TGCAGCGTGGGCTCAGGGGGCAACACTGAAGCTTTCTTT
TRBJ2-7 | NA | TRBD1 | TRBV11-1 | CASSLAEISLWTGEPEQYF | TGTGCCAGCAGCTTAGCGGAAATTTCCCTTTGGACAGGGGAACCCGAGCAGTACTTC